These 9 T cell receptor beta chains were all obtained from the same sample, sequenced in a study of T cells expressing NK-cell markers. Reanalyzing the 5' RACE reads, TCRdb keeps one entry per CDR3 protein, without DNA. The clone table shows a few hundred thousand distinct CDR3 sequences, with the ten largest holding about 5.2%. Source material: blood T cells: a sorted CD56 or NKG2C T cell subset, CD4+ or CD8+ T cells, or bulk PBMC T cells (not recorded which). The receptors shown here come from a man between 18 and 69 years old in good health.

The V gene is TRBV6-1, the J gene TRBJ2-7; TCRdb's assignment of TRBD1 cannot be checked, as there is no DNA. CDR3 size: 16 residues. Germline CDR1 and CDR2: MNHNS and SASEGT. The CDR3 loop is CASSALKGQAYREQYF.

This chain links TRBV7-6 with TRBJ2-1; TCRdb's assignment of TRBD1 cannot be checked, as there is no DNA. Germline V gene lookup returns CDR1 SGHVS and CDR2 FNYEAQ. The CDR3 is made up of 15 amino acids. CDR3 in amino acids: CASSLVSGVNNEQFF.

The chain combines TRBV5-5 with TRBJ1-2. Germline V gene data show CDR1 as SGHKS and CDR2 as YYEKEE (reference sequence). The CDR3 has 17 residues. CDR3 region: CASVPNAGTENFYGYTF.

J is TRBJ1-1 and V is TRBV4-2; as DNA is missing, the TRBD1 call by TCRdb cannot be tested. CDR3 length: 16 residues. Per the germline V gene, CDR1 is LGHNA and CDR2 is YNFKEQ. The CDR3 sequence: CASSQGTGRSDTEAFF.

The chain employs TRBV7-8 and TRBJ1-5; TCRdb lists TRBD1, though no DNA is available to test this call. This CDR3 is 16 amino acids long. In germline, CDR1 is SGHVS, CDR2 FQNEAQ. The CDR3 sequence: CASSLFSGLAGQPQHF.

V usage is TRBV5-1 and J usage is TRBJ2-1; TCRdb gives TRBD2 as the D gene, but with no DNA this cannot be confirmed. Germline V gives CDR1 SGHRS, CDR2 YFSETQ. There are 18 residues in the CDR3. The CDR3 reads CASSFFRTSGGLNNEQFF.

J is TRBJ1-2 and V is TRBV24-1. This CDR3 contains 16 residues. Germline V CDR1 and CDR2: KGHDR, SFDVKD. Here the CDR3 reads CATSDSRFGSFYGYTF.

The rearrangement uses TRBV20-1 and TRBJ2-1. Per the germline V gene, CDR1 is DFQATT and CDR2 is SNEGSKA (reference sequence). The CDR3 loop spans 13 amino acids. The CDR3 loop is CSASSNPYNEQFF.

The CDR3 loop reads CASSQSRGAVYEQYF. The chain recombines TRBV16 with TRBJ2-7; TCRdb calls TRBD2, which cannot be checked without DNA. The V gene's germline CDR1 is KGHSY and CDR2 FQNENV. CDR3 size: 15 residues.